This T cell receptor beta chain was recovered during a study of read filtering for tumor transcriptome and immune sequencing. About the research overall: Whole-transcriptome libraries were prepared after DNase treatment. General study points: RNA-seq captured clonotypes less deeply and reliably than IR-seq. In IR-seq, single-read clonotypes were roughly 80% of clonotypes but about 3.5% of reads.

The CDR3 sequence is 16 residues long. V shed 2 bases and J shed 8 bases, with 19 bases lying between them. The germline gives CDR1 SGHVS, CDR2 FQNEAQ. This library used roughly 0.4 ug RNA and molecular barcoded adaptors spanning alpha/delta and beta/gamma chains. MiXCR, applied by TCRdb to the reads, yields one record per CDR3 protein. The data show 100,000 to 150,000 distinct CDR3 sequences, approximately 13% seen once. Bone marrow was sampled from every patient at the time of active disease. This clonotype was detected many times. No antigen is known for it. This chain links TRBV7-8 with TRBJ2-1; perhaps TRBD1 as D (6 bases). Sequenced material: a population of CD138-negative cells sorted from bone marrow. This receptor was taken from a donor over 35 with multiple myeloma. CDR3 bases: TGTGCCAGCAGCTTAACGGGACAAAACCTGGTGGATGAGCAGTTCTTC. Protein: CASSLTGQNLVDEQFF.